Each of the 17 T cell receptor gamma chains below was sequenced from the same sample in a study of gammadelta T cells in human blood. TCRdb called clones anew from the RT-PCR reads with CATT. The sample lists about 170 gamma-chain clones; around 4% were seen once. Sequenced material: non-Vgamma9Vdelta2 gamma-delta T cells from infant blood. These receptors were collected from a human donor.

Of note for this clone: The protein that TCRdb holds for this DNA derives from a much larger clone and differs from the translated DNA at residue 7, which likely indicates a read error; the protein shown here is translated from the DNA. The V call is TRGV5, the J call TRGJ1 or TRGJ2. The length of the CDR3 is 13 residues. Germline values: CDR1 VINAFY, CDR2 YDVSNSKD. Trimming at V came to 0 bases and at J to 5 bases, leaving 4 bases not matched to a gene. CDR3 sequence: CATWDRYHYKKLF. The CDR3 nucleotides are TGTGCCACCTGGGACAGGTATCATTATAAGAAACTCTTT.

By share of the sample, this clone is hyperexpanded. The gene calls are TRGV5 and TRGJ1 or TRGJ2. V shed 3 bases and J 0 bases; nucleotides not matched to a gene: 17. CDR1 is VINAFY, CDR2 YDVSNSKD, per germline. The CDR3 spans 18 residues. CDR3: CATWDAGPDPQNYYKKLF. CDR3 nucleotide sequence: TGTGCCACCTGGGACGCGGGTCCCGACCCCCAGAATTATTATAAGAAACTCTTT.

In the case of this clone: A far larger clone is off by one base, so a read error is likely. Different DNA sequences within this sample yield the same CDR3. The chain combines TRGV9 with TRGJ1 or TRGJ2. This CDR3 has 17 amino acids. Looked up from germline, CDR1 is GITISATS and CDR2 is ISYDGTV (reference sequence). Unmatched junction bases numbered 17, after V lost 2 bases and J lost 4 bases. CDR3 sequence reads: CALWEGNPLLNYYKKLF. In DNA form, the CDR3 reads TGTGCCTTGTGGGAGGGAAATCCACTCTTGAACTATTATAAGAAACTCTTT.

Worth noting for this clone: A far larger clone differs by one base, so this is likely a read error. The sample has other DNA sequences that encode this CDR3 too. The chain uses TRGV2 and TRGJ1 or TRGJ2. The CDR3 spans 11 residues. Per germline, CDR1 EGSNGY and CDR2 YDSYNSKV. The CDR3 DNA is TGTGCCACGTGGGACGGATATAAGAAACTCTTT. Translating gives CATWDGYKKLF.

Within the sample, this clone is large. This chain links TRGV8 with TRGJ1 or TRGJ2. CDR1 VENAVY and CDR2 YDSYNSRV come from the germline V gene. V gave up 5 bases and J gave up 0 bases; unmatched junction bases: 4. This CDR3 comprises 13 residues. The CDR3 loop reads CATWVSNYYKKLF. The CDR3 DNA follows: TGTGCCACCTGGGTTTCGAATTATTATAAGAAACTCTTT.

As concerns this clone: The junction departs from the called germline gene at one end, perhaps through a read error. V usage is TRGV1 and J usage is TRGJP. TRGV1 has ORF status, its function being uncertain. The CDR3 has 16 amino acids. The CDR3 loop reads CANWDRPELDKKIKVF. In DNA, the CDR3 is TGTGCCAACTGGGACAGGCCAGAGTTGGACAAAAAAATCAAGGTATTT.

As to this clone: This is likely an artifact of a read error, given a far larger clone one base away. The chain carries TRGV4 and TRGJ1 or TRGJ2. TCRdb lists no J gene, so it was determined here by aligning the DNA to germline. V gave up 3 bases and J gave up 7 bases; unmatched junction bases: 9. CDR1 and CDR2 from the germline V gene are EGSTGY and YDSYTSSV. CDR3 length equals 13 residues. CDR3 residues: CATWDRLGYKKLF. The CDR3 bases are TGTGCCACCTGGGATAGGCTGGGGTATAAGAAACTCTTT.

As concerns this clone: The limits of the CDR3 on the DNA are not certain, so only TCRdb's listed CDR3 is given. TRGV4 is the V gene, and the J gene was not called. The CDR3 is 29 amino acids in total, end residues counted. Germline V gives CDR1 EGSTGY, CDR2 YDSYTSSV. CDR3 residues: CATWDGLRNSLAVEQHLLSQVSIGRIQHF.

Comments on this clone: This DNA's translation differs at residue 3 from TCRdb's protein, which comes from a much larger clone; a read error is likely, and the protein shown is translated from the DNA. The V gene is TRGV2, the J gene TRGJ1 or TRGJ2. CDR1 and CDR2 from the germline V gene are EGSNGY and YDSYNSKV. The CDR3 extends over 14 amino acids. CDR3 amino acids: CAAWDGTNYYKKLF. As DNA, the CDR3 is TGTGCCGCCTGGGACGGGACGAATTATTATAAGAAACTCTTT.

This clone has only a few counts. TCRdb's protein for this DNA is that of a much larger clone and differs from the translation at residue 7, likely a read error; the protein shown is the DNA translation. This sequence joins TRGV2 and TRGJ1 or TRGJ2. Since TCRdb gives no J gene, matching the DNA to germline was used here to assign it. The CDR3 loop spans 14 amino acids. CDR1 and CDR2 (germline): EGSNGY, YDSYNSKV. Trimming took 0 bases from V and 3 from J; bases not matched to a gene: 5. The CDR3 DNA sequence: TGTGCCACCTGGGACGGGTCGCCTTATTATAAGAAACTCTTT. It is translated as CATWDGSPYYKKLF.

This clone was seen a handful of times. TCRdb's protein, taken from a much larger clone, differs from this DNA's translation at residue 10, likely owing to a read error; the protein displayed comes from the DNA. The chain is built from TRGV2 and TRGJ1 or TRGJ2. This CDR3 region has 12 residues. Losses at the gene ends were 4 bases for V and 14 bases for J; bases not matched to a gene: 14. The germline V gene has CDR1 EGSNGY and CDR2 YDSYNSKV. CDR3 DNA sequence: TGTGCCACCTGGGATCGAGGGTTGGAGCAACTCTTT. It codes for CATWDRGLEQLF.

This clone is medium-sized. It differs at one base from a far larger clone, so likely a read error. V and J are TRGV4 and TRGJ1 or TRGJ2. The J gene, left out of TCRdb, was set here by checking the DNA against germline. This CDR3 is 13 amino acids long. The V gene's germline CDR1 is EGSTGY and CDR2 YDSYTSSV. The CDR3: CTTWDGPDYKKLF. DNA of the CDR3: TGTACCACCTGGGATGGGCCGGATTATAAGAAACTCTTT.

This clone was observed a handful of times. The TCRdb protein comes from a much larger clone and disagrees with this DNA's translation at residue 3, likely due to a read error; the protein given here is derived from the DNA. The gene calls are TRGV2 and TRGJ1 or TRGJ2. TCRdb lists no J gene, so it was determined here by aligning the DNA to germline. Germline CDR1 and CDR2: EGSNGY and YDSYNSKV. This CDR3 is 12 amino acids long. CDR3 protein: CASWDRGLEKLF. The DNA for the CDR3 is TGTGCCTCCTGGGATCGAGGGTTGGAGAAACTCTTT.

The chain is built from TRGV9 and TRGJP1. TCRdb offers no J gene call, so here the DNA was matched to germline to obtain one. Trimming cost V 3 bases and J 7 bases; bases outside gene matches: 2. The germline V gene encodes CDR1 GITISATS and CDR2 ISYDGTV (reference sequence). The length of the CDR3 is 12 residues. The CDR3 nucleotides are TGTGCCTTGTGGGAGCATGGTTGGTTCAAGATATTT. Translating it yields CALWEHGWFKIF.

On this clone: TCRdb's protein for this DNA is that of a much larger clone and differs from the translation at residue 3, likely a read error; the protein shown is the DNA translation. The chain links TRGV2 to TRGJ1 or TRGJ2. Germline values: CDR1 EGSNGY, CDR2 YDSYNSKV. CDR3 length: 13 residues. In nucleotides, the CDR3 is TGTGCCCCCTGGGACGGGCCGATGTATAAGAAACTCTTT. Translated: CAPWDGPMYKKLF.

By share, this clone counts as medium-sized. The V call is TRGV2, the J call TRGJ1 or TRGJ2. The germline V gene encodes CDR1 EGSNGY and CDR2 YDSYNSKV. The junction had 2 bases not matched to a gene; V was cut back by 0 bases and J by 3 bases. CDR3 length: 13 residues. The CDR3 DNA sequence: TGTGCCACCTGGGACGGGTTTTATTATAAGAAACTCTTT. Its translation is CATWDGFYYKKLF.

On this clone: The mismatch at residue 7 between this DNA's translation and the TCRdb protein of a much larger clone likely reflects a read error; the protein shown is translated from the DNA. The gene calls are TRGV4 and TRGJ1 or TRGJ2. With V trimmed by 0 bases and J by 5 bases, 4 bases remained unmatched. The CDR3 consists of 13 residues. From germline, CDR1 is EGSTGY and CDR2 YDSYTSSV. CDR3 in DNA: TGTGCCACCTGGGATGGGTCGGATTATAAGAAACTCTTT. Its protein is CATWDGSDYKKLF.